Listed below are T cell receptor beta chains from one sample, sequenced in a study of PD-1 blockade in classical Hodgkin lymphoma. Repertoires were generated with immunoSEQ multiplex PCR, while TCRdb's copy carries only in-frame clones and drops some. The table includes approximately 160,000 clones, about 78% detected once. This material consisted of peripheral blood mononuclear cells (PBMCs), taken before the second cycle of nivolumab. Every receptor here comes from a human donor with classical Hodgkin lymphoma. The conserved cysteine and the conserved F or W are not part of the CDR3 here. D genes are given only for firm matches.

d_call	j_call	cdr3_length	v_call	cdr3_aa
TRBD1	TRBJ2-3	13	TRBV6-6	ASSYPGQLTDTQY
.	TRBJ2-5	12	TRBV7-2	ASSSRDSVETQY
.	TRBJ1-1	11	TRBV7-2	ASSLGFDTEAF
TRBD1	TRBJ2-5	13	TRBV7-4	ASSIRDRVRETQY
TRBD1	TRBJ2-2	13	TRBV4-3	ASSWGQPNTGELF
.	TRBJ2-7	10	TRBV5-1	ASTGRDYEQY
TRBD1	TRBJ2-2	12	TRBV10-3	AISPGQGNGELF
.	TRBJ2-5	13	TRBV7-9	ASSSPGRAGETQY
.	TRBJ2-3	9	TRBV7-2	ASSFPDTQY
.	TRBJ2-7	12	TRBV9	ASSVGGLHYEQY
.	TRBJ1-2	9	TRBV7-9	ASTSAYGYT
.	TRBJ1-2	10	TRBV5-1	ASSLNRDGYT
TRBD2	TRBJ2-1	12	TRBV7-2	ASTLGLAGNEQF